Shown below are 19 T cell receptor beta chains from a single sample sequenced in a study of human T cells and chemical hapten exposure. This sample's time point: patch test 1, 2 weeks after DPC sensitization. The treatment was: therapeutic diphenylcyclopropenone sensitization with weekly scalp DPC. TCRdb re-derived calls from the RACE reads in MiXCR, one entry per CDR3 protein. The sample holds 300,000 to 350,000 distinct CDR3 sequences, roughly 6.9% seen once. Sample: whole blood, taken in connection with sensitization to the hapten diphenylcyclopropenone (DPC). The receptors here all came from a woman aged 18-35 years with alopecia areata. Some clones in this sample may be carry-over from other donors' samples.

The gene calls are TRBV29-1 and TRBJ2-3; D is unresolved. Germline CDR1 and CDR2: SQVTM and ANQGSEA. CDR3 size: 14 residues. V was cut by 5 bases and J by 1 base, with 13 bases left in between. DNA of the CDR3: TGCAGCGTTCTGAGTTCAGCTCGCACAGATACGCAGTATTTT. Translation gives CSVLSSARTDTQYF.

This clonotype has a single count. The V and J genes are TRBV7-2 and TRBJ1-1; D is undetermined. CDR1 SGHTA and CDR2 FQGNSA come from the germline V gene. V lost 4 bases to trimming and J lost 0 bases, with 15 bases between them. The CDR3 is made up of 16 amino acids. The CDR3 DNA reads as TGTGCCAGCAGCTCATACTTAGTCCCTGTGAACACTGAAGCTTTCTTT. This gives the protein CASSSYLVPVNTEAFF.

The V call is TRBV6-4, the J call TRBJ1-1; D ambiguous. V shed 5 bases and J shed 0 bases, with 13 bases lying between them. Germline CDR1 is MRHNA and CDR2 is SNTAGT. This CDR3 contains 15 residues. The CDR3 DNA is TGTGCCAGCAGTCCCGAGGAGATTATGAACACTGAAGCTTTCTTT. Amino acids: CASSPEEIMNTEAFF.

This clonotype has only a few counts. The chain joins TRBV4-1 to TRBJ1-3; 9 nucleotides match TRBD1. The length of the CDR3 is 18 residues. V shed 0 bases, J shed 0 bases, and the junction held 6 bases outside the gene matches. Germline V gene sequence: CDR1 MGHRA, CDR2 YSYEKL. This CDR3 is CASSQDGQGMVSGNTIYF. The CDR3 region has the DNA TGCGCCAGCAGCCAAGACGGACAGGGGATGGTCTCTGGAAACACCATATATTTT.

CDR3 sequence: CASSLIGVGPDTQYF. The CDR3 DNA sequence: TGTGCCAGCAGTTTAATCGGGGTTGGTCCAGATACGCAGTATTTT. V gene TRBV12-3 or TRBV12-4 combines with J gene TRBJ2-3; TRBD2 might be the D (5 bases). V dropped 2 bases and J dropped 4 bases, with 13 bases sitting between them. CDR3 length: 15 residues.

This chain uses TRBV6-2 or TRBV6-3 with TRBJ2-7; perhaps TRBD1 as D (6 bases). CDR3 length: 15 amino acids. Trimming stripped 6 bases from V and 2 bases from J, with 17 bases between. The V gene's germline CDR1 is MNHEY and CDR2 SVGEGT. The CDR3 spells CASSRSRQDPYEQYF. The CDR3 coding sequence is TGTGCCAGCAGCCGATCTCGACAGGACCCCTACGAGCAGTACTTC.

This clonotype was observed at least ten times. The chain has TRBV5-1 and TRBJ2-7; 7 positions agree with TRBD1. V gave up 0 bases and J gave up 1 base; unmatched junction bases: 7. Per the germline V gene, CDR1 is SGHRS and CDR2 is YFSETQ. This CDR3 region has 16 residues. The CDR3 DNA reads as TGCGCCAGCAGCTTGGTCGGTGGGACAGTTTCCTACGAGCAGTACTTC. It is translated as CASSLVGGTVSYEQYF.

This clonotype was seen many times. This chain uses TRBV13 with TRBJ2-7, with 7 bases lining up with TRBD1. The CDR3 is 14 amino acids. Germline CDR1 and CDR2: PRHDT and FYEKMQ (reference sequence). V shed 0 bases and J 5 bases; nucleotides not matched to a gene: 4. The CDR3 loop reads CASSLGGQVNEQYF. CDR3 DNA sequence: TGTGCCAGCAGCTTAGGTGGACAGGTCAACGAGCAGTACTTC.

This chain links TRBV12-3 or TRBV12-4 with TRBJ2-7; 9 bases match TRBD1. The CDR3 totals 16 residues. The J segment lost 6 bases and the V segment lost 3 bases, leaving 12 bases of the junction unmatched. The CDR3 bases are TGTGCCAGCAGTTTTTCGATTGGGACAGGGTACTCCGAGCAGTACTTC. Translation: CASSFSIGTGYSEQYF.

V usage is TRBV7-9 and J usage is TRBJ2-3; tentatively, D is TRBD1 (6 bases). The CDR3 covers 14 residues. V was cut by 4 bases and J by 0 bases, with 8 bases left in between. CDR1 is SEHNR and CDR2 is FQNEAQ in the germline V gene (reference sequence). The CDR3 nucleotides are TGTGCCAGCAGCTCGGACAGAAGCACAGATACGCAGTATTTT. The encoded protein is CASSSDRSTDTQYF.

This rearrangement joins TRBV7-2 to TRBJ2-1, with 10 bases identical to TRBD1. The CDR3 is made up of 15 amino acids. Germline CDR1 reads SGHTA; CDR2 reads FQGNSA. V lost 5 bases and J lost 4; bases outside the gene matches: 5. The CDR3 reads CASSLRQGAYNEQFF. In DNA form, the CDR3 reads TGTGCCAGCAGCCTCCGACAGGGGGCTTACAATGAGCAGTTCTTC. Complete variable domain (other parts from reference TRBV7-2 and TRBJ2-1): GAGVSQSPSNKVTEKGKDVELRCDPISGHTALYWYRQSLGQGLEFLIYFQGNSAPDKSGLPSDRFSAERTGGSVSTLTIQRTQQEDSAVYLCASSLRQGAYNEQFFGPGTRLTVL.

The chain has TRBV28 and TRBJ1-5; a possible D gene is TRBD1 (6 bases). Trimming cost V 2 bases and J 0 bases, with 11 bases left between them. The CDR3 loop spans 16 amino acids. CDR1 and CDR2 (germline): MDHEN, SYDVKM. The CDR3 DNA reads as TGTGCCAGCAGTTTACGTGACAGGAGTAGCAATCAGCCCCAGCATTTT. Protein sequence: CASSLRDRSSNQPQHF.

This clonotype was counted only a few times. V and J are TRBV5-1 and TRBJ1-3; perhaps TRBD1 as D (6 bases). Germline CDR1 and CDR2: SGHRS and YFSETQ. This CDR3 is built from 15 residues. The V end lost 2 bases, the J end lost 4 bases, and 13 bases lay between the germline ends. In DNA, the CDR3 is TGCGCCAGCAGCTTAGCGATCGGGACAGGAAACACCATATATTTT. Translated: CASSLAIGTGNTIYF.

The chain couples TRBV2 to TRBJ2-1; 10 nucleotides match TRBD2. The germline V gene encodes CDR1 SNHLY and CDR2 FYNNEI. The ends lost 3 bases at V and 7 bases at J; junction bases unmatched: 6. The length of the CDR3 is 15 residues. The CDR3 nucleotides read TGTGCCAGCAGTGAGGACAGCGGGGGGGCAAATGAGCAGTTCTTC. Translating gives CASSEDSGGANEQFF.

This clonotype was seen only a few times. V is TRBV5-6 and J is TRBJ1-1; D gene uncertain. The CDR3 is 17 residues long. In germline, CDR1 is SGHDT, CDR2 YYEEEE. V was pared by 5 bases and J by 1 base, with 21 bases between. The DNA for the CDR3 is TGTGCCAGCAGGGGAGCCGAATTCGGGGTGAGGAACACTGAAGCTTTCTTT. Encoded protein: CASRGAEFGVRNTEAFF.

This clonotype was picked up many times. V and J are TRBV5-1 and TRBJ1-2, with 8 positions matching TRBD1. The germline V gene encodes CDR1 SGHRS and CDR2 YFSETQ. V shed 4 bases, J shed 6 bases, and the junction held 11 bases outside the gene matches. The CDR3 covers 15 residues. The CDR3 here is CASSSRPTGGHGYTF. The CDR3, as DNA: TGCGCCAGCAGCAGCCGGCCAACAGGGGGACATGGCTACACCTTC.

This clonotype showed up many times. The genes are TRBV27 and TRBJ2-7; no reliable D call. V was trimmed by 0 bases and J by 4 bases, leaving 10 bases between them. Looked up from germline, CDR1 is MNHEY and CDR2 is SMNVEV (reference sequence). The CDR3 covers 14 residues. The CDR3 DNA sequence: TGTGCCAGCAGTTTATCACCCCGGCCTTACGAGCAGTACTTC. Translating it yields CASSLSPRPYEQYF.

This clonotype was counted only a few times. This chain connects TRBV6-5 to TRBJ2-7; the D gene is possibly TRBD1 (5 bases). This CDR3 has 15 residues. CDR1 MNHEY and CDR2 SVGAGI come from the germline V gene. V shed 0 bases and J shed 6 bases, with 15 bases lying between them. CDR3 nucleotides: TGTGCCAGCAGTTACTCGACGCAGGCAGGGTTCGAGCAGTACTTC. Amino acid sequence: CASSYSTQAGFEQYF.

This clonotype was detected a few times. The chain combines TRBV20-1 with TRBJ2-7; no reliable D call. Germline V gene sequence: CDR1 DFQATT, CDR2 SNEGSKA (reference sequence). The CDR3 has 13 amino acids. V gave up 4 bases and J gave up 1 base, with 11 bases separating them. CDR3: CSANPVQSYEQYF. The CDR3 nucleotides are TGCAGTGCTAACCCGGTCCAATCCTACGAGCAGTACTTC.